The clone carrying this TCR beta chain was seen at least ten times. The antigen is undetermined. The entry originates in a study of regulatory T cells in long-lasting Graves disease. The overall study: The term persistent Graves' disease signified upward of 5 years on antithyroid drugs with positive TSH receptor antibodies.

Study results and limitations: It was in persistent disease that TRBV28, TRBJ1-2 and TRBJ2-5 were favored. The TCR repertoire of persistent Graves' patients was less diverse than that of newly diagnosed ones.

From germline, CDR1 is MNHEY and CDR2 SVGEGT. V lost 6 bases and J lost 0, with 15 bases in between. The CDR3 runs to 16 residues. Specified time point: persistent/refractory GD, antithyroid drugs over 5 years with positive TRAb. PBMCs were the source of the RNA used for TCR sequencing. Patients all came to the study from an endocrinology department in Xi'an, China. CDR3 regions were amplified by Arm-PCR using iRepertoire HTBI primers to build TCR beta libraries. TCRdb re-called the multiplex PCR reads with MiXCR, one entry per CDR3 protein. Of more than 300,000 distinct CDR3 sequences listed, 20% to 25% are singletons.

The receptor was derived from a woman aged 40 to 55 with Graves disease. The sample in question was peripheral blood mononuclear cells (PBMCs), obtained when the disease was refractory, from a patient treated with antithyroid drugs. The V and J genes are TRBV6-2 or TRBV6-3 and TRBJ2-4; D is perhaps TRBD2 (6 bases). CDR3 nucleotide sequence: TGTGCCAGCAGCCTGAGAAGCGGGTTAGCCAAAAACATTCAGTACTTC. It encodes CASSLRSGLAKNIQYF.